Following are 8 T cell receptor beta chains from one sample sequenced in a study of cytomegalovirus exposure and HLA in healthy donors (dated 2017 in TCRdb). The library came from the immunoSEQ multiplex PCR assay. TCRdb retrieved this table from immuneACCESS and kept in-frame rearrangements only. Not all clones are present; in checked studies, unresolved V genes account for under half, and no reason is known for the remainder. The sample yields roughly 120,000 clones; about 83% were counted once. Of the sample, 2% to 2.5% falls within the top ten clones. Sequences were obtained from PBMCs. The receptors come from a woman younger than 45 in good health and CMV-seronegative.

CDR3 sequence (DNA): TGTGCCAGCAGCTACCCTCGGCGACACGGGCCGGGAGGTACGCAGTATTTT. Its translation is CASSYPRRHGPGGTQYF. This chain joins TRBV7-8 and TRBJ2-3; TRBD2 agrees at 7 bases. Trimming took 4 bases from V and 8 from J; bases not matched to a gene: 18. Germline assignment: CDR1 SGHVS and CDR2 FQNEAQ. The CDR3 has 17 amino acids.

The rearrangement uses TRBV27 and TRBJ2-7, with 7 bases matching TRBD1. The CDR3 has 14 amino acids. Germline CDR1 is MNHEY and CDR2 is SMNVEV (reference sequence). V shed 8 bases, J shed 2 bases, and the junction held 9 bases outside the gene matches. For the CDR3, the DNA is TGTGCCAGCCGGCCCTCGGGACAGCCCTACGAGCAGTACTTC. This translates into CASRPSGQPYEQYF.

The chain carries TRBV7-9 and TRBJ1-2, with 9 bases fitting TRBD1. CDR1 is SEHNR, CDR2 FQNEAQ, per germline (reference sequence). This CDR3 is built from 15 residues. V dropped 5 bases and J dropped 4; count of bases not matched to a gene: 8. The CDR3 DNA sequence: TGTGCCAGCAGCCGACCGGGACAGGGTGGCTATGGCTACACCTTC. Its translation is CASSRPGQGGYGYTF.

This chain links TRBV7-2 with TRBJ1-4; possibly TRBD1 for D (6 bases). Germline loops: CDR1 SGHTA, CDR2 FQGNSA. The CDR3 extends over 19 amino acids. Trimming stripped 1 base from V and 0 bases from J, with 18 bases between. The CDR3 nucleotides are TGTGCCAGCAGCTTAGGACAGGTTTCCTCAGGTGCAACTAATGAAAAACTGTTTTTT. Protein product: CASSLGQVSSGATNEKLFF. The whole variable domain, filled in from reference TRBV7-2 and TRBJ1-4, reads GAGVSQSPSNKVTEKGKDVELRCDPISGHTALYWYRQSLGQGLEFLIYFQGNSAPDKSGLPSDRFSAERTGGSVSTLTIQRTQQEDSAVYLCASSLGQVSSGATNEKLFFGSGTQLSVL.

The rearrangement joins TRBV6-6 to TRBJ2-7; 7 bases are shared with TRBD2. Germline V gene data show CDR1 as MNHNY and CDR2 as SVGAGI (reference sequence). The length of the CDR3 is 16 residues. V lost 2 bases, J lost 0 bases, and 7 bases stayed unmatched. The CDR3 DNA follows: TGTGCCAGCAGTTACCCTAGCGGCGGATTCTCCTACGAGCAGTACTTC. Its protein is CASSYPSGGFSYEQYF.

This clone has just a few counts. The V call is TRBV5-8, the J call TRBJ2-5; no clear D gene. The germline gives CDR1 SGHTS, CDR2 YDEGEE. V was trimmed by 0 bases and J by 4 bases, leaving 4 bases between them. This CDR3 has 12 amino acids. The CDR3 DNA sequence: TGTGCCAGCAGCTTGGTGAGAGAGACCCAGTACTTC. Translated: CASSLVRETQYF.

This chain joins TRBV7-2 and TRBJ1-5; possible D gene TRBD1, 5 bases. Germline CDR1 and CDR2: SGHTA and FQGNSA. The CDR3 loop spans 14 amino acids. V lost 2 bases to trimming and J lost 3 bases, with 8 bases between them. CDR3 amino acids: CASSLSGNNQPQHF. The DNA of the CDR3 is TGTGCCAGCAGCTTATCAGGGAACAATCAGCCCCAGCATTTT.

The chain couples TRBV7-3 to TRBJ1-2; no firm D call. Looked up from germline, CDR1 is SGHTA and CDR2 is FQGTGA. V was pared by 0 bases and J by 8 bases, with 10 bases between. The CDR3 is made up of 13 amino acids. CDR3 nucleotide sequence: TGTGCCAGCAGCTTAACGAGGGCCAGCGGCTACACCTTC. Its translation: CASSLTRASGYTF.